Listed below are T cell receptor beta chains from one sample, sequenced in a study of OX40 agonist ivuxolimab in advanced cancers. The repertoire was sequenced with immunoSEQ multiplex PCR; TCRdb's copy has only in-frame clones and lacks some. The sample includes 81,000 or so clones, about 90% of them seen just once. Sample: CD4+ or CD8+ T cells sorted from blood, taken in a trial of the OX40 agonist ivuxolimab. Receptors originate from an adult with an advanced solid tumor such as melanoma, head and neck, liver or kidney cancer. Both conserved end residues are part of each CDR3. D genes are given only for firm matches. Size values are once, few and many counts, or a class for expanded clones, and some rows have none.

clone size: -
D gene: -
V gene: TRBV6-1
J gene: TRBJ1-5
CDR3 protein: CASSRDRRSNQPQHF
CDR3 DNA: TGTGCCAGCAGTCGCGACAGGCGGAGCAATCAGCCCCAGCATTTT

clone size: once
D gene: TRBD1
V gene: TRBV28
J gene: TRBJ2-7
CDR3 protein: CASSALLGQGSEQYF
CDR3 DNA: TGTGCCAGCAGTGCCCTTTTGGGACAGGGTAGTGAGCAGTACTTC

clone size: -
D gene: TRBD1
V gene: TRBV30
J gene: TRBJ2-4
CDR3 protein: CACLGQPKNIQYF
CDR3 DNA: TGTGCCTGCCTGGGACAGCCCAAAAACATTCAGTACTTC

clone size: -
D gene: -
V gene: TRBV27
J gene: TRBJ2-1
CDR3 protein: CAIRGGAGRSYNEQFF
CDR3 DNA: TGTGCCATCAGAGGGGGGGCCGGACGCTCCTACAATGAGCAGTTCTTC

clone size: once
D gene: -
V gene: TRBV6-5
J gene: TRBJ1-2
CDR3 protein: CASRGGDLYGYTF
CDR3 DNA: TGTGCCAGCAGGGGCGGGGACCTCTATGGCTACACCTTC

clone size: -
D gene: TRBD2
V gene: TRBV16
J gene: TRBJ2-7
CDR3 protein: CASSPSGGLGYEQYF
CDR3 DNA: TGTGCCAGCAGCCCTAGCGGAGGGCTCGGCTACGAGCAGTACTTC

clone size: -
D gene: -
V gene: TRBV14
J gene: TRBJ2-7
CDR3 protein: CASSQDLGTVPYEQYF
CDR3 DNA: TGTGCCAGCAGCCAAGACCTTGGGACGGTACCCTACGAGCAGTACTTC

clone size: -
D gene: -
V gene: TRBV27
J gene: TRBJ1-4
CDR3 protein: CASSFLGLTNEKLFF
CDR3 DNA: TGTGCCAGCAGTTTTCTTGGTTTAACTAATGAAAAACTGTTTTTT

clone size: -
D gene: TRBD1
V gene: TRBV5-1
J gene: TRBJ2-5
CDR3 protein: CASRTGQGIPETQYF
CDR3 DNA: TGCGCCAGCAGAACGGGACAGGGCATACCGGAGACCCAGTACTTC

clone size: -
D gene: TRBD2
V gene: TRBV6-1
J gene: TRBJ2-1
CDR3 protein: CASSGLAGSYYNEQFF
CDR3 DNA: TGTGCCAGCAGTGGACTAGCGGGGTCCTATTACAATGAGCAGTTCTTC

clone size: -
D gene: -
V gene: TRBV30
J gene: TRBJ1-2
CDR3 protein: CAWSEVTTNYGYTF
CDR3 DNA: TGTGCCTGGAGTGAAGTAACAACTAACTATGGCTACACCTTC

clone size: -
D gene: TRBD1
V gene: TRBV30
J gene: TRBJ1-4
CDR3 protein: CAWRSGTGGFGANEKLFF
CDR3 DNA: TGTGCCTGGAGATCCGGGACAGGGGGCTTTGGGGCTAATGAAAAACTGTTTTTT